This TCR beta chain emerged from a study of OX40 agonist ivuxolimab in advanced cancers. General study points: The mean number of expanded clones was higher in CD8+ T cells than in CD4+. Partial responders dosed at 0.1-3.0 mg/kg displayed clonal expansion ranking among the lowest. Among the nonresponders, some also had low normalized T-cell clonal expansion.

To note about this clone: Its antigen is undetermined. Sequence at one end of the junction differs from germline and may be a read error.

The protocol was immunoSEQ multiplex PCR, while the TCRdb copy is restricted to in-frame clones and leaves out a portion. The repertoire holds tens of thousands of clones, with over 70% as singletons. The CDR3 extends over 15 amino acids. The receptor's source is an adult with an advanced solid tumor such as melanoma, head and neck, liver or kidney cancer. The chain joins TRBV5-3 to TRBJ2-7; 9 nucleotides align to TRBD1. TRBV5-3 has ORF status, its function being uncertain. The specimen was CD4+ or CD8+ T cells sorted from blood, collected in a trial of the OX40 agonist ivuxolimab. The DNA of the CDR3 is TGTGCCAGCAGCTTGGCCCGGGACAGGGTCCGCGAGCAGTACTTC. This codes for CASSLARDRVREQYF.